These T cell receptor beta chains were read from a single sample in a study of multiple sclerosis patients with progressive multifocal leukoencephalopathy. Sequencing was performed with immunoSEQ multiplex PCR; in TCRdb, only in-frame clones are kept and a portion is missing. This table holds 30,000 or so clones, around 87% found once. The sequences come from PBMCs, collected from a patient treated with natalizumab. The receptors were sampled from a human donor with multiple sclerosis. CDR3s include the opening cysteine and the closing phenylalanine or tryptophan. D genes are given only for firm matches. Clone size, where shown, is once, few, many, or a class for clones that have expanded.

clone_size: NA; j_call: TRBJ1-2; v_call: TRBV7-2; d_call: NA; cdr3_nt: TGTGCCAGCAGCCTAAGAGAGACGGCGGTACCCTATGGCTACACCTTC; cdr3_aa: CASSLRETAVPYGYTF
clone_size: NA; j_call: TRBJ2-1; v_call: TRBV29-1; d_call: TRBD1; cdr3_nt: TGCAGCGTTGACTGGACAGGTTACAATGAGCAGTTCTTC; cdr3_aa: CSVDWTGYNEQFF
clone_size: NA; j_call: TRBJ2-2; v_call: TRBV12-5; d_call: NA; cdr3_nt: TGTGCTAGTGGTTTCTGGAAAGATACCGGGGAGCTGTTTTTT; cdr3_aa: CASGFWKDTGELFF
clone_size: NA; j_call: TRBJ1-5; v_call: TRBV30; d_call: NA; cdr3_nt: TGTGCCTGGAGTCGAAGCTATAGCAATCAGCCCCAGCATTTT; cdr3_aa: CAWSRSYSNQPQHF
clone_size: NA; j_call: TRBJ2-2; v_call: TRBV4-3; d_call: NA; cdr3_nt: TGCGCCAGCAGCCAAGACAGGGGGGCGAACACCGGGGAGCTGTTTTTT; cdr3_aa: CASSQDRGANTGELFF
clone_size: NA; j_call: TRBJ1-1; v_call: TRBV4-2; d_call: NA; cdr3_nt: TGTGCCAGCAATAATGGGGGACTTGGGGACACTGAAGCTTTCTTT; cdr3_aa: CASNNGGLGDTEAFF
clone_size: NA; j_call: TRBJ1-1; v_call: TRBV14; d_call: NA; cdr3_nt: TGTGCCAGCAGCCTCTTTAGCGTCTTCGGGGACACTGAAGCTTTCTTT; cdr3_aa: CASSLFSVFGDTEAFF
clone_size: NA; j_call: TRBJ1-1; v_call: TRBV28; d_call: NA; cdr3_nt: TGTGCCAGCAGATCGGGACAAGGTACTGAAGCTTTCTTT; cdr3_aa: CASRSGQGTEAFF
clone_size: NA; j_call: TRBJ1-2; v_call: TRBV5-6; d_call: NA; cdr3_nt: TGTGCCAGCAGCCCCAGGATGGGGGGAACTGGCTACACCTTC; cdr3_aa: CASSPRMGGTGYTF
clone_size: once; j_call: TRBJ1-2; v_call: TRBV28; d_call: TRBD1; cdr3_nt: TGTGCCAGCAGTTCGGACAGGGACTATGGCTACACCTTC; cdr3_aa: CASSSDRDYGYTF
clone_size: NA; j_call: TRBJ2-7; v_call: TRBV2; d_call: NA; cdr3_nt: TGTGCCAGCAGGCCGAGGACGGACTCCTACGAGCAGTACTTC; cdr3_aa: CASRPRTDSYEQYF
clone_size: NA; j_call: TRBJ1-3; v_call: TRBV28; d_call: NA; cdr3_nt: TGTGCCAGCACTGCCGAAAACACCATATATTTT; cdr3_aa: CASTAENTIYF
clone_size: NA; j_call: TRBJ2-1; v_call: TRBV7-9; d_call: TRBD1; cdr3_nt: TGTGCCAGCAGCATCACGACAGGGGTAAATGAGCAGTTCTTC; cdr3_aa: CASSITTGVNEQFF
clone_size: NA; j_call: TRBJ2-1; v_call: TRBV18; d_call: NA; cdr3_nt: TGTGCCAGCTCACGACCCGGGACACCCTACAATGAGCAGTTCTTC; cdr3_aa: CASSRPGTPYNEQFF
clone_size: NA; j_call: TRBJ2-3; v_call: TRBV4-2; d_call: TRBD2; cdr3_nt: TGTGCCAGCAGCCCGTATAGCGGGGGGGGGAGCACAGATACGCAGTATTTT; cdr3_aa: CASSPYSGGGSTDTQYF
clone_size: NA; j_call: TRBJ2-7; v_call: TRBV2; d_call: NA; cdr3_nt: TGTGCCAGCAAAAAGGGGGGGACAGGTTTGGGCGAGCAGTACTTC; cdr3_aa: CASKKGGTGLGEQYF
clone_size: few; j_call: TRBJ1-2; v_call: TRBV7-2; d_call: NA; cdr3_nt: TGTGCCAGCAGCCCAACGCGGGGGGACGGTAACTATGGCTACACCTTC; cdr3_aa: CASSPTRGDGNYGYTF